The entry below describes one TCR beta chain. Per the germline V gene, CDR1 is KGHDR and CDR2 is SFDVKD. This CDR3 spans 14 amino acids. The V segment lost 3 bases and the J segment 8 bases; nucleotides outside the gene matches: 7. This specimen belongs to a study of blood T cell repertoires in COVID-19. Background on the study: Spain, Italy and the United States supplied samples that represented acute and convalescent COVID-19.

Some clones are missing from TCRdb's copy, which holds only in-frame ones; the method was immunoSEQ multiplex PCR. Here the sample spans about 310,000 clones, around 87% being singletons. The chain couples TRBV24-1 to TRBJ1-2; TRBD1 aligns across 8 bases. Sequenced: peripheral blood. The clonotype originates from a man between 50 and 59 years old with active or convalescent COVID-19. The CDR3 coding sequence is TGTGCCACCAGTGATCCCCAGGGGGCGAAAGGCTACACCTTC. Translated: CATSDPQGAKGYTF.